The 23 T cell receptor beta chains below were found in one sample sequenced in a study of cytotoxic CD8 clonotypes in ibrutinib-treated CLL. Clones were read by immunoSEQ multiplex PCR, and TCRdb kept only the in-frame ones, dropping some. Of about 45,000 clones in the sample, approximately 70% were seen once. This sample comprised PBMCs, obtained after 24 months of ibrutinib treatment. All receptors come from a human donor with chronic lymphocytic leukemia.

This chain joins TRBV5-6 and TRBJ2-1; 9 nucleotides match TRBD2. Trimming removed 1 base from V and 9 bases from J; junction bases left unmatched: 8. This CDR3 contains 15 residues. The germline V gene encodes CDR1 SGHDT and CDR2 YYEEEE. The CDR3 region has the DNA TGTGCCAGCAGCTTGTATGGGCTAGCGGGATTTGAGCAGTTCTTC. This gives the protein CASSLYGLAGFEQFF. The variable domain in full, completed from reference TRBV5-6 and TRBJ2-1, reads DAGVTQSPTHLIKTRGQQVTLRCSPKSGHDTVSWYQQALGQGPQFIFQYYEEEERQRGNFPDRFSGHQFPNYSSELNVNALLLGDSALYLCASSLYGLAGFEQFFGPGTRLTVL.

The V gene is TRBV18, the J gene TRBJ2-1; 10 bases are a match to TRBD1. Looked up from germline, CDR1 is KGHSH and CDR2 is LQKENI. V was clipped by 9 bases and J by 7 bases; unmatched bases: 6. The CDR3 consists of 13 residues. The CDR3 protein is CASFRTGGNEQFF. In nucleotides, the CDR3 is TGTGCCAGTTTTCGGACAGGGGGAAATGAGCAGTTCTTC.

The V call is TRBV5-6, the J call TRBJ2-3, with 8 bases identical to TRBD2. V trimming: 4 bases; J trimming: 0 bases; junction bases outside the gene matches: 4. CDR3 length: 15 residues. The V gene's germline CDR1 is SGHDT and CDR2 YYEEEE. The CDR3: CASSLTSGSTDTQYF. CDR3 sequence (DNA): TGTGCCAGCAGCCTAACTAGCGGAAGCACAGATACGCAGTATTTT.

This clone has just one count. The chain recombines TRBV27 with TRBJ2-1; D might be TRBD2 (5 bases). Between the trimmed V and J ends, which lost 5 bases and 0 bases, there was a span of 11 bases. The CDR3 runs to 15 residues. Per the germline V gene, CDR1 is MNHEY and CDR2 is SMNVEV (reference sequence). The DNA of the CDR3 is TGTGCCAGCAGTCCCGACTACGGCTCCTACAATGAGCAGTTCTTC. Protein product: CASSPDYGSYNEQFF.

CDR3: CASSEALRGLGEKLFF. The CDR3 DNA follows: TGTGCCAGCAGTGAAGCGCTTCGGGGTCTTGGTGAAAAACTGTTTTTT. The chain carries TRBV2 and TRBJ1-4; no clear D gene. V gave up 0 bases and J gave up 7 bases, with 15 bases separating them. The CDR3 spans 16 residues. CDR1 is SNHLY, CDR2 FYNNEI, per germline.

The rearrangement joins TRBV4-1 to TRBJ2-3; a possible D gene is TRBD2 (5 bases). Trimming removed 3 bases at V and 5 bases at J, with 12 bases between. CDR3 length equals 14 residues. Germline CDR1 reads MGHRA; CDR2 reads YSYEKL. CDR3 loop: CASSHGGWQDTQYF. Written as DNA, the CDR3 is TGCGCCAGCAGCCACGGCGGGTGGCAAGATACGCAGTATTTT.

The J gene is TRBJ1-3, the V gene TRBV10-3; the D gene is possibly TRBD1 (5 bases). The CDR3 runs 14 residues. The germline gives CDR1 ENHRY, CDR2 SYGVKD. V lost 9 bases to trimming and J lost 2 bases, with 14 bases between them. The CDR3 protein is CAIETQGAGNTIYF. The CDR3 bases are TGTGCCATAGAGACCCAGGGTGCTGGAAACACCATATATTTT.

The V call is TRBV2, the J call TRBJ2-3; D gene ambiguous. Germline-derived CDR1 and CDR2 are SNHLY and FYNNEI. Trimming stripped 2 bases from V and 6 bases from J, with 12 bases between. The CDR3 has 14 amino acids. CDR3 protein: CASSEKQLGDTQYF. DNA for the CDR3: TGTGCCAGCAGTGAAAAGCAACTCGGGGATACGCAGTATTTT.

The chain links TRBV5-1 to TRBJ2-2; TRBD2 aligns across 8 bases. Germline V gives CDR1 SGHRS, CDR2 YFSETQ. This CDR3 has 16 residues. J was trimmed by 3 bases and V by 0 bases; bases with no gene match: 4. Here the CDR3 DNA reads TGCGCCAGCAGCTTGGGTTCTAGCGGGTACACCGGGGAGCTGTTTTTT. Translating it yields CASSLGSSGYTGELFF.

The genes are TRBV7-9 and TRBJ2-7, with D possibly called TRBD1 or TRBD2 (6 bases each). CDR1 is SEHNR and CDR2 is FQNEAQ in the germline V gene (reference sequence). The germline V and J ends were trimmed by 4 bases and 5 bases, with 12 bases remaining between them. The CDR3 is 13 residues long. The CDR3 DNA is TGTGCCAGCAGCTGGGGGGCGTCCCACGAGCAGTACTTC. Translation gives CASSWGASHEQYF.

The chain carries TRBV5-1 and TRBJ2-7; TRBD1 aligns across 9 bases. The CDR3 covers 14 residues. J lost 7 bases, V lost 0 bases, and 5 bases had no gene match. From germline, CDR1 is SGHRS and CDR2 YFSETQ. CDR3 sequence (DNA): TGCGCCAGCAGCTTGGGTCAGACAGGGGGTGAGCAGTACTTC. It is translated as CASSLGQTGGEQYF. Complete variable domain (other parts from reference TRBV5-1 and TRBJ2-7): KAGVTQTPRYLIKTRGQQVTLSCSPISGHRSVSWYQQTPGQGLQFLFEYFSETQRNKGNFPGRFSGRQFSNSRSEMNVSTLELGDSALYLCASSLGQTGGEQYFGPGTRLTVT.

This clone appeared a few times. V is TRBV29-1 and J is TRBJ2-2, with 8 bases fitting TRBD1. Germline V lookup: CDR1 SQVTM, CDR2 ANQGSEA. V shed 4 bases, J shed 5 bases, and the junction held 3 bases outside the gene matches. The CDR3 loop spans 13 amino acids. DNA for the CDR3: TGCAGCGTTGCCAGGGGGCCTACCGGGGAGCTGTTTTTT. This sequence encodes CSVARGPTGELFF.

This clone is labeled as medium-sized (0.01 to 0.1%). This rearrangement joins TRBV7-9 to TRBJ1-5; D not resolved. The ends were cut back, 1 base at V and 1 base at J, with 8 bases in the middle. CDR1 is SEHNR, CDR2 FQNEAQ, per germline (reference sequence). The length of the CDR3 is 15 residues. Here the CDR3 reads CASSLVGLSNQPQHF. Here the CDR3 DNA reads TGTGCCAGCAGCTTAGTCGGCCTGAGCAATCAGCCCCAGCATTTT.

This clone was recorded a few times. V gene TRBV6-6 combines with J gene TRBJ1-2; tentatively, D is TRBD1 (5 bases). The ends were cut back, 6 bases at V and 4 bases at J, with 15 bases in the middle. Germline CDR1 is MNHNY and CDR2 is SVGAGI (reference sequence). There are 14 residues in the CDR3. The CDR3 protein is CASRSPRGPYGYTF. As DNA, the CDR3 is TGTGCCAGCAGGTCGCCTAGGGGTCCCTATGGCTACACCTTC.

This chain uses TRBV5-1 with TRBJ2-7, with a possible D match to TRBD1 (5 bases). Trimming left V 7 bases short and J 0 bases short, with 17 bases between. Per germline, CDR1 SGHRS and CDR2 YFSETQ. The length of the CDR3 is 15 residues. The CDR3 is CASQQGRASSYEQYF. The CDR3 nucleotides are TGCGCCAGCCAGCAGGGCAGAGCAAGCTCCTACGAGCAGTACTTC. Using reference TRBV5-1 and TRBJ2-7 for the parts outside the CDR3, the full variable domain is KAGVTQTPRYLIKTRGQQVTLSCSPISGHRSVSWYQQTPGQGLQFLFEYFSETQRNKGNFPGRFSGRQFSNSRSEMNVSTLELGDSALYLCASQQGRASSYEQYFGPGTRLTVT.

The chain uses TRBV6-6 and TRBJ2-3; maybe TRBD2 (6 bases). The CDR3 length is 14 residues. Germline V lookup: CDR1 MNHNY, CDR2 SVGAGI (reference sequence). V lost 2 bases, J lost 3 bases, and 9 bases lay in between. Here the CDR3 reads CASSYLTRTDTQYF. The DNA of the CDR3 is TGTGCCAGCAGTTACCTGACTAGAACAGATACGCAGTATTTT.

This clone showed up many times. This chain joins TRBV5-1 and TRBJ2-7, with a weak D call TRBD1 (6 bases). Looked up from germline, CDR1 is SGHRS and CDR2 is YFSETQ. Deletions cut 7 bases from V and 4 bases from J, with 12 bases between. This CDR3 has 12 amino acids. As DNA, the CDR3 is TGCGCCAGCGGGGGCAGGGAGTACGAGCAGTACTTC. As protein: CASGGREYEQYF.

The chain is built from TRBV6-5 and TRBJ2-5, with 7 positions matching TRBD1. V lost 6 bases to trimming and J lost 0 bases; unmatched junction nucleotides: 7. The CDR3 has 15 residues. Germline CDR1 and CDR2: MNHEY and SVGAGI. As DNA, the CDR3 is TGTGCCAGCAGGGAGACAGGGCATTACCAAGAGACCCAGTACTTC. This sequence encodes CASRETGHYQETQYF.

Many counts were recorded for this clone. The chain links TRBV5-4 to TRBJ1-4, with D possibly matching TRBD1 (6 bases). This CDR3 contains 13 residues. CDR1 SGHNT and CDR2 YYREEE come from the germline V gene (reference sequence). The V gene lost 4 bases and the J gene lost 5 bases, with 9 bases spanning the gap. CDR3 sequence (DNA): TGTGCCAGCAGCCCCAGGGGAAATGAAAAACTGTTTTTT. Translation gives CASSPRGNEKLFF.

The chain is built from TRBV28 and TRBJ1-2; a weak D match, TRBD1 (5 bases). The CDR3 is 15 residues long. Trimming cost V 5 bases and J 4 bases, with 17 bases left between them. The germline gives CDR1 MDHEN, CDR2 SYDVKM. The CDR3 spells CASSIIAGLRYGYTF. The CDR3 DNA is TGTGCCAGCAGTATAATAGCGGGACTTCGCTATGGCTACACCTTC.

The CDR3 DNA reads TGTGCCAGCGGACGGGAAGGCACCGGGGAGCTGTTTTTT. Translation gives CASGREGTGELFF. V usage is TRBV6-1 and J usage is TRBJ2-2; TRBD2 is a possible D gene (5 bases). The CDR3 extends over 13 amino acids. Trimming pared 8 bases from V and 4 bases from J, leaving 11 bases between. Germline CDR1 and CDR2: MNHNS and SASEGT.

A few counts support this clone. The chain links TRBV5-1 to TRBJ1-1, with TRBD1 identical over 8 bases. Germline V gene sequence: CDR1 SGHRS, CDR2 YFSETQ. This CDR3 has 15 residues. The ends lost 4 bases at V and 1 base at J; junction bases unmatched: 6. CDR3 protein: CASSKGQGGNTEAFF. The CDR3 coding sequence is TGCGCCAGCAGCAAAGGACAGGGAGGGAACACTGAAGCTTTCTTT.

The chain employs TRBV7-2 and TRBJ1-2, with D possibly matching TRBD1 (6 bases). Germline V gene data show CDR1 as SGHTA and CDR2 as FQGNSA. The V end lost 1 base, the J end lost 6 bases, and 12 bases lay between the germline ends. This CDR3 is built from 14 residues. In DNA form, the CDR3 reads TGTGCCAGCAGCTTAGTCAGGGGCGTAAATGGCTACACCTTC. Its protein product is CASSLVRGVNGYTF.